This TCR beta chain was documented in a study of beta chain features in type 1 diabetes. The whole isolated RNA underwent reverse transcription, so sequencing captured expressed TCRB transcripts. Sequencing used immunoSEQ multiplex PCR; TCRdb keeps in-frame clones, though not all of them. The top ten hold around 0.011% of the sample, which has roughly 240,000 clones, roughly a quarter seen once. The V and J ends lost 5 bases and 10 bases respectively, with 11 bases between them. CDR1 GTSNPN and CDR2 SVGIG come from the germline V gene (reference sequence). The CDR3 has 10 amino acids. Comment on this clone: Its antigen is unknown.

Findings and limits, study-wide: A definitive answer on HLA type influencing TCRB rearrangement was not reached here. Among all four CD4+ subsets, Type 1 diabetes patients had TCRB CDR3s that were moderately but significantly shorter.

Sequencing was done on a sample of naive CD4+ T cells from blood. This TCR came from a woman aged 30 to 39 with type 1 diabetes. The chain uses TRBV30 and TRBJ1-1; D call uncertain. The CDR3 loop is CAWVERGAFF. CDR3 nucleotides: TGTGCCTGGGTTGAACGGGGAGCTTTCTTT. Full variable domain (remainder filled in from reference TRBV30 and TRBJ1-1): SQTIHQWPATLVQPVGSPLSLECTVEGTSNPNLYWYRQAAGRGLQLLFYSVGIGQISSEVPQNLSASRPQDRQFILSSKKLLLSDSGFYLCAWVERGAFFGQGTRLTVV.